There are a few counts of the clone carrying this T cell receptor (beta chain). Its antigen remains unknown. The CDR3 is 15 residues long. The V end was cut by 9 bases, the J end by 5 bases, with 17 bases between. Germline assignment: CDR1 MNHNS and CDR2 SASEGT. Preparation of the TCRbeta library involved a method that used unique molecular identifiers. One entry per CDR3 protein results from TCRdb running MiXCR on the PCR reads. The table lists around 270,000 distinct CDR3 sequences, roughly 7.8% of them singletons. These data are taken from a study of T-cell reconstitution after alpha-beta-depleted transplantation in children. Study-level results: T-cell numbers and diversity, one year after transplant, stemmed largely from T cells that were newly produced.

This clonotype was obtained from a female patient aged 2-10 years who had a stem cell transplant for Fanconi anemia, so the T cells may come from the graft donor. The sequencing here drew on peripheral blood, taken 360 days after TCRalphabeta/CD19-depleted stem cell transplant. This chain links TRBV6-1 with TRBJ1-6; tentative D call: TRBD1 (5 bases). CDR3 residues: CARDPRAPNNSPLHF. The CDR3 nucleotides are TGTGCCAGGGACCCCAGGGCCCCTAATAATTCACCCCTCCACTTT.